Included here is one T cell receptor (beta chain) sequence, with context. Antigen specificity is unknown. The method was immunoSEQ multiplex PCR; TCRdb's version includes in-frame clones alone and lacks a portion of them. The sample has 180,000 or so clones; approximately 94% are singletons. The sample originates from a study of T cell responses to AZD1222 COVID-19 vaccine. Study-wide findings and caveats: Spike-specific TCR breadth and depth were elevated following two AZD1222 doses.

Sequenced material: peripheral blood, taken on day 0 of AZD1222 vaccination. The source of this sequence is an adult in good health.

The CDR3 DNA is TGTGCCAGCAGTTATGGGACGCCCGGGGAGCTGTTTTTT. Encoded protein: CASSYGTPGELFF. The J gene is TRBJ2-2, the V gene TRBV6-5, with D tentatively TRBD1 or TRBD2 (5 bases each). The CDR3 extends over 13 amino acids. Looked up from germline, CDR1 is MNHEY and CDR2 is SVGAGI. V lost 3 bases and J 6 bases, leaving 8 bases between the germline ends.